The clone carrying this T cell receptor (beta chain) has a handful of counts. Its antigen is currently unknown. The junction had 8 bases not matched to a gene; V was cut back by 5 bases and J by 7 bases. The CDR3 extends over 14 amino acids. Germline CDR1 SGHTA, CDR2 FQGTGA. Sorted populations were all over 95% pure. Reverse transcribing all isolated RNA meant expressed TCRB transcripts were sequenced. The table came from immunoSEQ multiplex PCR; TCRdb's copy has only in-frame clones and leaves some out. The sample has 400,000 to 550,000 clones, about 10% seen once. The sample belongs to a study of beta chain features in type 1 diabetes. Findings and limits, study-wide: HLA effects on TCRB rearrangement stayed unresolved here. PCR might favor shorter templates, equally in patients and controls. Type 1 diabetes patients showed a moderate but significant shortening of TCRB CDR3s in all four CD4+ subsets.

The source is a young woman in good health. Sequenced: naive CD4+ T cells from blood. The rearrangement links TRBV7-3 to TRBJ1-2, with 9 positions matching TRBD1. The CDR3 nucleotides read TGTGCCAGCAGCCTACCGGGACAGGGAGTTGGCTACACCTTC. It codes for CASSLPGQGVGYTF.